A single sample gave rise to the 18 T cell receptor beta chains below, sequenced in a study of blood T cells in healthy people across ages. With a J-beta primer mix and a sample-barcoded 5' primer, a second PCR ran about 7 to 12 cycles. A single record per CDR3 protein comes from TCRdb applying MiXCR to the 5' RACE reads. Here the sample spans over 1,500,000 distinct CDR3 sequences, roughly 52% being singletons. The sequenced sample consisted of blood. These receptors all come from a woman in her forties in good health.

This clonotype was detected only a few times. The genes are TRBV27 and TRBJ2-5; no firm D call. The CDR3 consists of 15 residues. The V end was cut by 5 bases, the J end by 0 bases, with 13 bases between. The germline V gene has CDR1 MNHEY and CDR2 SMNVEV (reference sequence). The DNA of the CDR3 is TGTGCCAGCAGTCGAAACAGCCTGTACCAAGAGACCCAGTACTTC. Protein product: CASSRNSLYQETQYF.

About this clonotype: A much more abundant neighbour one base away suggests this may be a read error. The chain combines TRBV29-1 with TRBJ2-7; the D call may be TRBD1 or TRBD2 (5 bases each). V shed 4 bases and J shed 4 bases, with 17 bases lying between them. Germline V gene data show CDR1 as SQVTM and CDR2 as ANQGSEA. The CDR3 loop spans 14 amino acids. CDR3 nucleotide sequence: TGCAGCGTTGGAGGGTTGGGACGGACGTACGAGCAGTACTTC. Translating it yields CSVGGLGRTYEQYF.

Only a few counts were recorded for this clonotype. The V call is TRBV5-1, the J call TRBJ1-2; TRBD1 is a possible D gene (5 bases). The CDR3 has 13 residues. Between the trimmed V and J ends, which lost 5 bases and 1 base, there was a span of 9 bases. Germline V gene sequence: CDR1 SGHRS, CDR2 YFSETQ. CDR3 residues: CASRSDINYGYTF. DNA of the CDR3: TGCGCCAGCAGGTCGGACATTAACTATGGCTACACCTTC.

This chain links TRBV2 with TRBJ2-4; no clear D gene. Trimming pared 1 base from V and 13 bases from J, leaving 17 bases between. The CDR3 contains 14 residues. The germline V gene has CDR1 SNHLY and CDR2 FYNNEI. CDR3 nucleotides: TGTGCCAGCAGTGAAGGAGTGGAAGTGGGTGCGCAGTACTTC. This translates into CASSEGVEVGAQYF.

The rearrangement joins TRBV28 to TRBJ2-7; D perhaps matches TRBD1 (5 bases). The CDR3 extends over 14 amino acids. The V and J ends lost 3 bases and 2 bases respectively, with 11 bases between them. Germline V gene data show CDR1 as MDHEN and CDR2 as SYDVKM. CDR3 loop: CASSFDGAAYEQYF. CDR3 nucleotides: TGTGCCAGCAGTTTTGATGGGGCAGCCTACGAGCAGTACTTC. Full variable domain (remainder filled in from reference TRBV28 and TRBJ2-7): DVKVTQSSRYLVKRTGEKVFLECVQDMDHENMFWYRQDPGLGLRLIYFSYDVKMKEKGDIPEGYSVSREKKERFSLILESASTNQTSMYLCASSFDGAAYEQYFGPGTRLTVT.

This clonotype was detected only a few times. This chain connects TRBV7-2 to TRBJ2-5, with a possible D match to TRBD2 (7 bases). Trimming cost V 2 bases and J 5 bases, with 15 bases left between them. The CDR3 contains 15 residues. Germline V CDR1 and CDR2: SGHTA, FQGNSA. The chain's CDR3 is CASSLRGASGETQYF. DNA of the CDR3: TGTGCCAGCAGCTTACGGGGGGCGTCGGGGGAGACCCAGTACTTC.

The chain employs TRBV12-3 or TRBV12-4 and TRBJ1-1, with D uncertain. V was pared by 1 base and J by 1 base, with 10 bases between. CDR3 length: 15 amino acids. CDR3 DNA: TGTGCCAGCAGTTTAGTAGGGCAGGCGAACACTGAAGCTTTCTTT. Encoded protein: CASSLVGQANTEAFF.

This clonotype was observed a handful of times. This chain connects TRBV5-1 to TRBJ2-6, with TRBD1 matching over 7 bases. Unmatched junction bases numbered 10, after V lost 3 bases and J lost 10 bases. CDR3 size: 15 residues. Germline V lookup: CDR1 SGHRS, CDR2 YFSETQ. CDR3 sequence (DNA): TGCGCCAGCAGCTATACTTCAGGGGGAACTAACGTCCTGACTTTC. It yields the protein CASSYTSGGTNVLTF.

This chain joins TRBV14 and TRBJ2-5; D perhaps matches TRBD1 (6 bases). The germline CDR1 and CDR2 sequences are SGHDN and FVKESK. The CDR3 extends over 15 amino acids. The V gene lost 1 base and the J gene lost 0 bases, with 9 bases spanning the gap. The CDR3 DNA is TGTGCCAGCAGCCAAGCTAGGGGGTACCAAGAGACCCAGTACTTC. It is translated as CASSQARGYQETQYF.

The chain has TRBV20-1 and TRBJ2-4; 9 bases line up with TRBD1. The better agreement between TRBJ2-7 and the DNA end casts doubt on the J call. The germline V gene has CDR1 DFQATT and CDR2 SNEGSKA (reference sequence). The CDR3 extends over 14 amino acids. CDR3 sequence: CSASGDRDIYEQYF. CDR3 in DNA: TGCAGTGCTAGTGGGGACAGGGACATCTACGAGCAGTACTTC.

This clonotype was seen a handful of times. V is TRBV5-1 and J is TRBJ2-4; no firm D call. In germline, CDR1 is SGHRS, CDR2 YFSETQ. The CDR3 is 11 residues long. Trimming removed 6 bases from V and 4 bases from J, with 5 bases in between. The CDR3 region has the DNA TGCGCCAGCACGTCGAAAAACATTCAGTACTTC. This gives the protein CASTSKNIQYF.

The chain carries TRBV6-1 and TRBJ2-3; 13 bases agree with TRBD2. V lost 6 bases to trimming and J lost 2 bases; unmatched junction nucleotides: 11. Germline V gene data show CDR1 as MNHNS and CDR2 as SASEGT. This CDR3 is built from 18 residues. Here the CDR3 reads CASRKSRLAGGYTDTQYF. The CDR3 bases are TGTGCCAGCAGGAAATCAAGACTAGCGGGGGGTTACACAGATACGCAGTATTTT.

This clonotype was seen once. The V gene is TRBV6-2 or TRBV6-3, the J gene TRBJ2-3, with D maybe TRBD2 (5 bases). V lost 7 bases to trimming and J lost 1 base, with 9 bases between them. The V gene's germline CDR1 is MNHEY and CDR2 SVGEGT. The CDR3 loop spans 13 amino acids. For the CDR3, the DNA is TGTGCCAGCATTGGACTCCGCACAGATACGCAGTATTTT. Amino acids: CASIGLRTDTQYF.

This clonotype was picked up a small number of times. The gene calls are TRBV2 and TRBJ2-7; the match to TRBD1 covers 7 bases. This CDR3 is 17 amino acids long. The V segment lost 6 bases and the J segment 1 base; nucleotides outside the gene matches: 15. Germline assignment: CDR1 SNHLY and CDR2 FYNNEI. DNA for the CDR3: TGTGCCAGCAGCGGGCACCTCTCCGACAGGGCATCCTACGAGCAGTACTTC. Protein: CASSGHLSDRASYEQYF.

This clonotype was detected a few times. The V and J genes are TRBV28 and TRBJ2-7, with D uncertain. CDR1 and CDR2 from the germline V gene are MDHEN and SYDVKM. The V gene lost 5 bases and the J gene lost 5 bases, with 13 bases spanning the gap. There are 13 residues in the CDR3. The CDR3 nucleotides are TGTGCCAGCAGTGTTTCTTCCCCCAACGAGCAGTACTTC. Translation: CASSVSSPNEQYF.

This clonotype was recorded a few times. This sequence joins TRBV7-2 and TRBJ2-7; 8 bases match TRBD1. Per the germline V gene, CDR1 is SGHTA and CDR2 is FQGNSA. The CDR3 is 15 residues long. V trimming: 5 bases; J trimming: 4 bases; junction bases outside the gene matches: 10. CDR3 nucleotide sequence: TGTGCCAGCAGCCGCCCCCGGACAGGGAATTACGAGCAGTACTTC. Its protein product is CASSRPRTGNYEQYF.

This clonotype was found many times. Mismatch with germline at one junction end may stem from a read error. The chain employs TRBV5-1 and TRBJ2-3, with D unresolved. The CDR3 is made up of 12 amino acids. Germline-derived CDR1 and CDR2 are SGHRS and YFSETQ. CDR3 bases: TGTGCCAGCAGCTTAAGCACAGATACGCAGTATTTT. Protein sequence: CASSLSTDTQYF.

The rearrangement links TRBV27 to TRBJ2-5; D remains unclear. Gene TRBJ2-7 matches the end of the DNA better, so the J call may be wrong. Germline CDR1 is MNHEY and CDR2 is SMNVEV (reference sequence). This CDR3 is built from 13 residues. The CDR3, as DNA: TGTGCCAGCAGGAGACATGTCACCTACGAGCAGTACTTC. It translates to CASRRHVTYEQYF.